Listed below are T cell receptor beta chains from one sample, sequenced in a study of cytomegalovirus exposure and HLA in healthy donors. Data came from immunoSEQ multiplex PCR; TCRdb stores just in-frame clones and leaves some out. The sample yields about 71,000 clones, just under 95% seen once. Sequenced material: PBMCs. All receptors come from a man younger than 30 in good health and CMV-seropositive. Each CDR3 is given with its conserved first and last residue. A D gene is named only where the DNA matches it firmly. Rows give clone size only sometimes, using once, few, many, or a class for an expanded clone.

D gene,J gene,clone size,V gene,CDR3 protein,CDR3 DNA
NA,TRBJ1-1,NA,TRBV14,CASSLGGVGNTEAFF,TGTGCCAGCAGCCTGGGGGGGGTCGGGAACACTGAAGCTTTCTTT
NA,TRBJ1-5,once,TRBV9,CASSYRVDQPQHF,TGTGCCAGCAGCTACAGGGTGGATCAGCCCCAGCATTTT
TRBD1,TRBJ2-5,NA,TRBV2,CASSKGQGWEETQYF,TGTGCCAGCAGTAAAGGACAGGGGTGGGAAGAGACCCAGTACTTC
TRBD1,TRBJ2-7,NA,TRBV5-1,CASSFRSPGQGSYEQYF,TGCGCCAGCAGCTTCCGCTCGCCGGGACAGGGCTCCTACGAGCAGTACTTC
TRBD1,TRBJ2-7,NA,TRBV5-4,CASSPDRVKVQYF,TGTGCCAGCAGTCCGGACAGGGTGAAGGTGCAGTACTTC
NA,TRBJ2-2,once,TRBV29-1,CSVSSSVTGELFF,TGCAGCGTTAGCTCATCGGTCACCGGGGAGCTGTTTTTT
TRBD1,TRBJ1-2,NA,TRBV6-1,CASTVGQGSYGYTF,TGTGCCAGCACCGTGGGACAGGGAAGCTATGGCTACACCTTC
NA,TRBJ2-1,NA,TRBV28,CASRLPYNEQFF,TGTGCCAGCCGGTTGCCCTACAATGAGCAGTTCTTC
TRBD1,TRBJ1-1,NA,TRBV5-6,CASSRQGRNTEAFF,TGTGCCAGCAGCCGACAGGGCAGGAACACTGAAGCTTTCTTT
NA,TRBJ2-2,once,TRBV2,CASKTGQTNTGELFF,TGTGCCAGCAAGACCGGACAGACGAACACCGGGGAGCTGTTTTTT
TRBD1,TRBJ1-2,NA,TRBV5-1,CASNPGQGAQGYTF,TGCGCCAGCAACCCGGGACAGGGGGCACAAGGCTACACCTTC
NA,TRBJ2-7,NA,TRBV4-2,CASSPDQGLVPYEQYF,TGTGCCAGCAGTCCGGATCAGGGGTTGGTCCCTTACGAGCAGTACTTC
NA,TRBJ1-4,NA,TRBV4-1,CAGGGGLTNEKLFF,TGCGCCGGCGGCGGAGGGTTAACTAATGAAAAACTGTTTTTT
TRBD1,TRBJ1-5,once,TRBV5-1,CASSLGTGLGQPQHF,TGCGCCAGCAGCTTGGGGACAGGCTTGGGTCAGCCCCAGCATTTT
NA,TRBJ1-5,NA,TRBV11-2,CASSLGGSNQPQHF,TGTGCCAGCAGCTTAGGGGGCAGCAATCAGCCCCAGCATTTT
TRBD2,TRBJ2-1,NA,TRBV9,CASSVDREGLDNEQFF,TGTGCCAGCAGCGTAGACCGGGAGGGTCTGGACAATGAGCAGTTCTTC
NA,TRBJ1-5,NA,TRBV19,CASSIVVQGNQPQHF,TGTGCCAGTAGTATAGTCGTTCAGGGCAATCAGCCCCAGCATTTT
NA,TRBJ1-4,NA,TRBV28,CASGWGLKLFF,TGTGCCAGCGGCTGGGGCCTAAAACTGTTTTTT
NA,TRBJ2-2,NA,TRBV11-3,CASSPRSGGDGELFF,TGTGCCAGCAGCCCTCGGTCGGGGGGCGACGGGGAGCTGTTTTTT
NA,TRBJ1-1,NA,TRBV5-4,CASSLLSTGNTEAFF,TGTGCCAGCAGCTTGTTAAGCACGGGGAACACTGAAGCTTTCTTT
TRBD1,TRBJ1-3,once,TRBV10-3,CATYPGQGGGNTIYF,TGTGCCACCTACCCGGGACAGGGAGGCGGAAACACCATATATTTT
NA,TRBJ2-3,NA,TRBV10-1,CASSAGFQGDTQYF,TGCGCCAGCAGTGCGGGGTTCCAGGGGGATACGCAGTATTTT
NA,TRBJ2-7,NA,TRBV5-1,CASSLEADPYEQYF,TGCGCCAGCAGCTTGGAAGCGGACCCCTACGAGCAGTACTTC
NA,TRBJ2-3,NA,TRBV5-1,CASSLSDTQYF,TGCGCCAGCAGCTTGTCGGATACGCAGTATTTT
NA,TRBJ1-1,NA,TRBV30,CAWGDGGSTEAFF,TGTGCCTGGGGTGACGGGGGTTCCACTGAAGCTTTCTTT
TRBD1,TRBJ2-7,NA,TRBV14,CASSQGRDRATLYEQYF,TGTGCCAGCAGCCAAGGTCGGGACAGGGCCACCCTCTACGAGCAGTACTTC
TRBD2,TRBJ2-3,NA,TRBV29-1,CSVPAGGAGETQYF,TGCAGCGTGCCAGCGGGAGGGGCGGGGGAGACGCAGTATTTT
TRBD1,TRBJ2-3,once,TRBV29-1,CSVAHPGTGADTQYF,TGCAGCGTAGCTCACCCCGGGACAGGGGCAGATACGCAGTATTTT
TRBD1,TRBJ2-2,NA,TRBV2,CATTGGPGELFF,TGTGCCACTACAGGGGGCCCCGGGGAGCTGTTTTTT
NA,TRBJ1-2,NA,TRBV6-5,CASSYGGGDGYTF,TGTGCCAGCAGTTACGGGGGAGGGGATGGCTACACCTTC
TRBD1,TRBJ2-5,NA,TRBV2,CASVGGTGVRGETQYF,TGTGCCAGTGTGGGGGGGACAGGGGTTCGAGGAGAGACCCAGTACTTC
NA,TRBJ2-1,NA,TRBV7-7,CASSITGGGEQFF,TGTGCCAGCAGCATTACAGGTGGTGGTGAGCAGTTCTTC
TRBD2,TRBJ2-1,once,TRBV11-2,CASSFLRGGGPYNEQFF,TGTGCCAGCAGCTTCTTACGGGGGGGAGGGCCCTACAATGAGCAGTTCTTC